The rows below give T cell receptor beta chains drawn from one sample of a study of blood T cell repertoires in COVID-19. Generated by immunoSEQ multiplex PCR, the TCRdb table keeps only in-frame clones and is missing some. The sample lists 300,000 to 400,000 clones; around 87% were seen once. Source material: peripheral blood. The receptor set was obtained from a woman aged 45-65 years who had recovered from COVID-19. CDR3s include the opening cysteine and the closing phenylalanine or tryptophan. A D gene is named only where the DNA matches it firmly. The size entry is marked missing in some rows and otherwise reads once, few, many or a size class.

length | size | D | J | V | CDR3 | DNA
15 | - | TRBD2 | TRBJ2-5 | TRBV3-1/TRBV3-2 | CASSRATSGKETQYF | TGTGCCAGCAGCCGAGCGACTAGCGGCAAAGAGACCCAGTACTTC
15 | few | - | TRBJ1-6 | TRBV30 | CAWSTSGTSNSPLHF | TGTGCCTGGAGCACCTCCGGGACATCCAATTCACCCCTCCACTTT
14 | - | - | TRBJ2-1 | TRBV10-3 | CAISADSAGGEQFF | TGTGCCATCAGTGCGGATAGCGCAGGCGGTGAGCAGTTCTTC
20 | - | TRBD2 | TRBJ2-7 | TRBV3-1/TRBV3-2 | CASSQTIGTSGGRGFYEQYF | TGTGCCAGCAGCCAAACGATCGGGACTAGCGGGGGGCGAGGTTTCTACGAGCAGTACTTC
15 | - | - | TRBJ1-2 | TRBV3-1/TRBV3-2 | CASSQGTGKVDGYTF | TGTGCCAGCAGCCAAGGGACGGGAAAAGTCGACGGCTACACCTTC
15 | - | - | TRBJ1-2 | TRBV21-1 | CASSKENGTGKGYTF | TGTGCCAGCAGCAAAGAAAATGGGACAGGGAAAGGCTACACCTTC
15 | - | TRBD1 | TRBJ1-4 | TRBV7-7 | CASSPSFGTGKKLFF | TGTGCTAGCAGCCCCTCCTTTGGGACAGGGAAAAAACTGTTTTTT
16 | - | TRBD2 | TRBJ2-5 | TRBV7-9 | CASSLVAGHFLETQYF | TGTGCCAGCAGCTTAGTAGCGGGGCACTTTCTTGAGACCCAGTACTTC
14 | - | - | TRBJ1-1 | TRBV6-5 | CASSYSFGDTEAFF | TGTGCCAGCAGTTACTCGTTCGGGGACACTGAAGCTTTCTTT
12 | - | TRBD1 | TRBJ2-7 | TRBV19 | CASSQGAYEQYF | TGTGCCAGTAGTCAGGGGGCCTACGAGCAGTACTTC
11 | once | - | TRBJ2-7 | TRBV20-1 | CSARPIYEQYF | TGCAGTGCTAGACCCATCTACGAGCAGTACTTC
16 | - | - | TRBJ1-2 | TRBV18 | CASSLGRGHTNYGYTF | TGTGCCAGCTCACTGGGCAGGGGCCATACTAACTATGGCTACACCTTC
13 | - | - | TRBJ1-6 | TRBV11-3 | CASSLDRVSPLHF | TGTGCCAGCAGCTTAGACAGGGTTTCACCCCTCCACTTT
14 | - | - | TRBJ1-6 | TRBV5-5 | CASSLGGAGSPLHF | TGTGCCAGCAGCTTAGGAGGGGCGGGTTCACCCCTCCACTTT
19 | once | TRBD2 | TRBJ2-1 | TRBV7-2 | CASSFRRSSGTSGSNEQFF | TGTGCCAGCAGCTTCCGGAGATCCTCGGGGACTAGCGGGAGTAATGAGCAGTTCTTC
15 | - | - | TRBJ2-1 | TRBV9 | CASTPTPISYNEQFF | TGTGCCAGCACCCCGACTCCTATCTCCTACAATGAGCAGTTCTTC
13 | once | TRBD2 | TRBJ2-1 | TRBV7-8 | CASSYREGNEQFF | TGTGCCAGCAGCTACCGGGAGGGGAATGAGCAGTTCTTC
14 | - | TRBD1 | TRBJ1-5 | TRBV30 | CAWSQGQGDQPQHF | TGTGCCTGGAGCCAAGGACAGGGTGATCAGCCCCAGCATTTT
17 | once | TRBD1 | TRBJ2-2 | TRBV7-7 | CASSLGHGTGVSEELFF | TGTGCTAGCAGCTTAGGCCACGGGACAGGGGTTTCCGAGGAGCTGTTTTTT
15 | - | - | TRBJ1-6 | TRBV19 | CASTPDSARNSPLHF | TGTGCCAGTACCCCGGACAGCGCGCGAAATTCACCCCTCCACTTT
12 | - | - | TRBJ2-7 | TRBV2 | CASRLDSFEQYF | TGTGCCAGCAGACTTGACAGCTTCGAGCAGTACTTC
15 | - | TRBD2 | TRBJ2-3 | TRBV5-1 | CASSLSGGYTDTQYF | TGCGCCAGCAGCCTTAGCGGGGGCTACACGGATACGCAGTATTTT
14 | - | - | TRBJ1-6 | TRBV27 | CASTSTGFYSPLHF | TGTGCCAGCACTTCCACAGGGTTCTATTCACCCCTCCACTTT
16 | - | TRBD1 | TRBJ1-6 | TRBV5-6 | CASSLGTGPYNSPLHF | TGTGCCAGCAGCTTGGGGACAGGGCCCTATAATTCACCCCTCCACTTT
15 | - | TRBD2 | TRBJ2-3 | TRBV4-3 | CASKRGTGNTDTQYF | TGCGCCAGCAAGCGGGGCACAGGCAACACAGATACGCAGTATTTT
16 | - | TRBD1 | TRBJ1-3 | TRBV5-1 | CASSLGQLSSGNTIYF | TGCGCCAGCAGCCTGGGACAGCTAAGCTCTGGAAACACCATATATTTT
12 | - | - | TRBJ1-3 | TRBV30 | CAYAGSGNTIYF | TGTGCCTACGCAGGGTCGGGAAACACCATATATTTT
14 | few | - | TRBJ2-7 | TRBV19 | CASNSRDSYSEQYF | TGTGCCAGTAATTCCCGGGACTCCTACTCCGAGCAGTACTTC
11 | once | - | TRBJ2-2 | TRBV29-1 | CSGRNTGELFF | TGCAGCGGCAGGAACACCGGGGAGCTGTTTTTT
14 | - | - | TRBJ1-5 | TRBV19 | CASSIQQGWQPQHF | TGTGCCAGTAGTATTCAGCAGGGCTGGCAGCCCCAGCATTTT
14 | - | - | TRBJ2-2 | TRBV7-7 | CASSLGGGTGELFF | TGTGCTAGCAGCTTAGGAGGGGGTACCGGGGAGCTGTTTTTT
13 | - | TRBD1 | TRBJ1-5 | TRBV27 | CASSTQGFGPQHF | TGTGCCAGCAGTACACAGGGGTTTGGTCCCCAGCATTTT
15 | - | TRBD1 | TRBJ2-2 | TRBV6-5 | CASSRDRFIAGELFF | TGTGCCAGCAGTCGGGACAGGTTTATTGCCGGGGAGCTGTTTTTT
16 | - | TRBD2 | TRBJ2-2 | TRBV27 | CASSSLGRERNGELFF | TGTGCCAGCAGTTCTCTCGGGCGGGAGCGTAACGGGGAGCTGTTTTTT
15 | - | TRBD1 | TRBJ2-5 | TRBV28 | CASSWGTGARETQYF | TGTGCCAGCAGCTGGGGGACAGGGGCTCGGGAGACCCAGTACTTC
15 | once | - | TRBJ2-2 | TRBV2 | CASSDQGPGTGELFF | TGTGCCAGCAGTGATCAGGGCCCCGGCACCGGGGAGCTGTTTTTT
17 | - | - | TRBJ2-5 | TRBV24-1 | CATSDLKGDLYQETQYF | TGTGCCACCAGTGATTTGAAGGGAGATTTATACCAAGAGACCCAGTACTTC
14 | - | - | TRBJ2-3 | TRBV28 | CASSLVGGSDTQYF | TGTGCCAGCAGTTTAGTGGGGGGATCAGATACGCAGTATTTT
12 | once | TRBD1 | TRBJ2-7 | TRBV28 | CASRLTGAEQYF | TGTGCCAGCAGATTGACAGGGGCCGAGCAGTACTTC
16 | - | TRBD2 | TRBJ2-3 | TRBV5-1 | CASSERLAGGPDTQYF | TGCGCCAGCAGCGAACGACTAGCGGGAGGGCCTGATACGCAGTATTTT
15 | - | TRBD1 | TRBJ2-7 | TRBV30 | CAWSQDLGQGYEQYF | TGTGCCTGGAGCCAAGACCTGGGACAGGGCTACGAGCAGTACTTC
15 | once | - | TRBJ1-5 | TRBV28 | CASSQWRVSNQPQHF | TGTGCCAGCAGTCAATGGAGGGTGAGCAATCAGCCCCAGCATTTT
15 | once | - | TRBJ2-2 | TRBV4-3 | CASSPRSGDTGELFF | TGCGCCAGCAGCCCACGCTCAGGGGACACCGGGGAGCTGTTTTTT
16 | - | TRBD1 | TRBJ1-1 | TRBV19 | CASRIGQGRMNTEAFF | TGTGCCAGTAGGATTGGACAGGGGCGCATGAACACTGAAGCTTTCTTT
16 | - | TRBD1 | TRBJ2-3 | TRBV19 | CASSIRMTGGADTQYF | TGTGCCAGTAGTATCAGAATGACAGGGGGCGCAGATACGCAGTATTTT
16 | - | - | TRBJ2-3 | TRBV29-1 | CSVEFGRVLHTDTQYF | TGCAGCGTTGAATTCGGTCGGGTTCTGCACACAGATACGCAGTATTTT
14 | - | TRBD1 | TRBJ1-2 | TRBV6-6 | CASSYGQGGYGYTF | TGTGCCAGCAGTTACGGACAGGGTGGCTATGGCTACACCTTC
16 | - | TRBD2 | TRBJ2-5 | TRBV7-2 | CASSLASGSLQETQYF | TGTGCCAGCAGCTTAGCTAGCGGGAGTCTTCAAGAGACCCAGTACTTC
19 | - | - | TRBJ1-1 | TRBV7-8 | CASSLGERREQPRNTEAFF | TGTGCCAGCAGCTTAGGCGAGAGAAGAGAACAGCCCAGGAACACTGAAGCTTTCTTT
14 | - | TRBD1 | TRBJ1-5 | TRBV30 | CAWSVTGADQPQHF | TGTGCCTGGAGTGTGACAGGGGCCGATCAGCCCCAGCATTTT
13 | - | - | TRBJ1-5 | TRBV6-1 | CASSDRSQGPQHF | TGTGCCAGCAGTGACCGTTCACAGGGTCCCCAGCATTTT
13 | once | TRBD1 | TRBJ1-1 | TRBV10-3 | CAIKDRGTTEAFF | TGTGCCATCAAGGACAGGGGCACCACTGAAGCTTTCTTT
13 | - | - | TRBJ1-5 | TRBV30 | CAWSVQGNQPQHF | TGTGCCTGGAGTGTACAGGGCAATCAGCCCCAGCATTTT
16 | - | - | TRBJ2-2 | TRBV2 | CASSPPRVRQTGELFF | TGTGCCAGCAGTCCTCCCCGCGTTCGACAGACCGGGGAGCTGTTTTTT
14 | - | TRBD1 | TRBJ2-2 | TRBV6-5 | CASSSQGVPGELFF | TGTGCCAGCAGTTCTCAGGGGGTCCCCGGGGAGCTGTTTTTT
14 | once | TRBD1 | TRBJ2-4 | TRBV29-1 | CSVQGALAKNIQYF | TGCAGCGTTCAGGGGGCCCTAGCCAAAAACATTCAGTACTTC
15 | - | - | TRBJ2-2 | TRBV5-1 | CASSLGQTNTGELFF | TGCGCCAGCAGCTTAGGACAGACCAACACCGGGGAGCTGTTTTTT